The subject of this entry is one TCR beta chain. The table lists this clonotype with many counts. No base quality values were provided; no much bigger clone lies one nucleotide off. The CDR3, cysteine through phenylalanine, is 14 amino acids long. Just the 42-base CDR3 DNA is kept, in frame starting at base 1. According to the germline V gene, CDR1 reads KGHDR and CDR2 reads SFDVKD. Trimming takes 9 bases off V and 0 bases off J; junction bases not matched to a gene: 3. TCR cDNA was synthesized by 5'RACE template switching, which introduced a universal primer site and unique molecular identifiers. Priming of cDNA synthesis was performed from both the TCR alpha and TCR beta constant segments. Library amplification used two PCR steps, and the second PCR step added sample barcodes and sequencing adapters. Sequencing of the libraries was done on either Illumina HiSeq 2500 (2x100 bp) or NovaSeq (2x150 bp). Turning to the authors' computational methods: MIGEC was used to demultiplex reads and collapse the reads into UMI consensus sequences, and MiXCR was used for V(D)J alignment. Vaccine-responding clonotypes were identified with edgeR using replicate PBMC samples, with FDR below 0.01 and a log2 fold change above 5 up to day 15 being required. CD4 or CD8 identity was assigned to each bulk clonotype according to whether the clonotype was present at higher abundance in the sequenced CD4 repertoire or the sequenced CD8 repertoire. To estimate how each clone was distributed across memory phenotypes, clonotype frequencies in memory subsets were weighted by FACS-sorted cell numbers. TCRdb's own reprocessing of the public reads used fastp at Q25 and MiXCR and kept productive beta chains. Rows are combined by CDR3 protein, so each entry shows the most common genes and DNA. In this record, the V and J calls reflect TCRdb's handling and not the investigators' own analysis. In this sample the table shows over 35,000 distinct CDR3 sequences, over 5.5% of which occur a single time. Roughly 10% of the sample is in the top ten clones.

This specimen belongs to a study of T cells after yellow fever vaccination (dated by TCRdb to the late 2010s). Looking at the study overall: Staining for CD3, CD45RA, CCR7 and CD95 was used to sort memory subsets (EM, EMRA, CM and Tscm) on a BD FACS Aria III. Libraries from fractions with low cell numbers were prepared with the SMART-Seq v4 Ultra Low Input RNA kit. To track T-cell clones before and after primary and booster YFV17D yellow fever vaccination, bulk TCR alpha and beta repertoires were sequenced longitudinally. Two healthy male donors, one aged 18 to 30 and one aged 30 to 39 years, were included in the cohort. Blood was drawn at multiple timepoints before and after primary and secondary immunization, with bulk PBMC replicates and cell subsets isolated. Sorting of memory subsets took place on days 0, 15 and 45 and at 18 months after primary vaccination, as well as on days 0, 15 and 45 after the 30-year booster.

What the research found in general, with its limitations: The secondary T-cell response was weaker than the primary response but faster, peaking on day 5 instead of day 15. Computational filtering was required because FACS-sorted repertoires could contain abundant contaminating clonotypes from the bulk population. A small fraction of clonotypes showed up in both the CD4 and CD8 compartments, probably as a result of convergent recombination. In the sorted memory subsets on day 0, nearly all of the vaccine-responding clonotypes fell below detection. Most clones expanded after primary vaccination were re-detected after the booster (96% of CD4 and around 88% of CD8), suggesting broad memory maintenance. Only a couple of donors were included in the study, so the extent to which the findings can be generalized is limited.

This specimen's treatment or condition label, per the study, means: live attenuated yellow fever vaccine strain. PBMCs were isolated from peripheral blood using a standard Ficoll-Paque protocol. RNA from sorted memory subsets was extracted with the RNeasy Micro Kit. This sequence originates from a man younger than 45 who received the YFV17D yellow fever vaccine. The input for sequencing was PBMCs, either bulk or a sorted T-cell subset (CD4+, CD8+, memory, or dextramer-sorted; not recorded which), taken 45 days after the yellow fever booster vaccination. The chain is assembled from TRBV24-1 and TRBJ2-5; the junction holds 10 bases that match TRBD2. The nucleotide sequence is TGTGCCACCGGGACTAGCGCCTACCAAGAGACCCAGTACTTC. Translated, this is CATGTSAYQETQYF.